Each of the 20 T cell receptor beta chains below was sequenced from the same sample in a study of PD-L1 blockade in urothelial cancer. TCRdb's copy holds only in-frame clones and misses some; the assay was immunoSEQ multiplex PCR. This sample has tens of thousands of clones; roughly nine tenths occur once, and the top ten carry around 8%. The sequences come from PBMCs, collected around atezolizumab (anti-PD-L1) treatment. The receptors were gathered from a man in his fifties or sixties with urothelial cancer.

V is TRBV5-1 and J is TRBJ2-3; D gene unclear. The CDR3 extends over 14 amino acids. The V gene lost 4 bases and the J gene lost 6 bases, with 15 bases spanning the gap. Germline V lookup: CDR1 SGHRS, CDR2 YFSETQ. The CDR3 bases are TGCGCCAGCAGCCTGGGTCAGTCGGGTGATACGCAGTATTTT. It specifies CASSLGQSGDTQYF.

This rearrangement joins TRBV5-1 to TRBJ1-1; D might be TRBD1 (6 bases). Germline V gene lookup returns CDR1 SGHRS and CDR2 YFSETQ. Trimming removed 4 bases from V and 8 bases from J, with 15 bases in between. The CDR3 totals 13 residues. The DNA of the CDR3 is TGCGCCAGCAGCCTAGGACAGCCTCCAGAAGCTTTCTTT. It translates to CASSLGQPPEAFF.

The J gene is TRBJ2-7, the V gene TRBV28, with 13 bases matching TRBD2. The CDR3 sequence is 16 residues long. From germline, CDR1 is MDHEN and CDR2 SYDVKM. V dropped 5 bases and J dropped 2; count of bases not matched to a gene: 6. The CDR3 DNA is TGTGCCAGCAGTACGCGACTAGCGGGGGGACCCTACGAGCAGTACTTC. This codes for CASSTRLAGGPYEQYF. Looking up the rest from reference TRBV28 and TRBJ2-7 gives the full variable domain: DVKVTQSSRYLVKRTGEKVFLECVQDMDHENMFWYRQDPGLGLRLIYFSYDVKMKEKGDIPEGYSVSREKKERFSLILESASTNQTSMYLCASSTRLAGGPYEQYFGPGTRLTVT.

This clone was found once. The rearrangement joins TRBV6-6 to TRBJ2-7; 7 positions match TRBD1. Trimming took 3 bases from V and 3 from J; bases not matched to a gene: 5. Germline V gives CDR1 MNHNY, CDR2 SVGAGI (reference sequence). The CDR3 extends over 14 amino acids. CDR3 sequence reads: CASSYLGQYYEQYF. The CDR3 nucleotides are TGTGCCAGCAGTTATTTGGGACAGTACTACGAGCAGTACTTC.

This chain connects TRBV6-1 to TRBJ1-1; D gene uncertain. CDR1 and CDR2 (germline): MNHNS, SASEGT. This CDR3 spans 14 amino acids. The V end lost 6 bases, the J end lost 0 bases, and 11 bases lay between the germline ends. In DNA form, the CDR3 reads TGTGCCAGCAGCGGAGGGCCGTTGAACACTGAAGCTTTCTTT. Its translation is CASSGGPLNTEAFF.

This chain connects TRBV7-6 to TRBJ2-5, with a possible D match to TRBD2 (6 bases). The CDR3 has 15 amino acids. The germline CDR1 and CDR2 sequences are SGHVS and FNYEAQ. Trimming took 5 bases from V and 0 from J, leaving 13 bases between them. The CDR3 sequence is CASSKNRLDQETQYF. CDR3 sequence (DNA): TGTGCCAGCAGCAAAAACCGACTAGACCAAGAGACCCAGTACTTC.

The table lists this clone with a few counts. The V and J genes are TRBV19 and TRBJ1-6; 11 positions match TRBD1. CDR1 is LNHDA, CDR2 SQIVND, per germline (reference sequence). The CDR3 spans 16 residues. The trim removed 0 bases at V and 8 bases at J, leaving 3 bases unmatched. CDR3 region: CASSIEGGQGDSPLHF. In DNA, the CDR3 is TGTGCCAGTAGTATAGAGGGGGGACAGGGGGATTCACCCCTCCACTTT.

The chain is built from TRBV19 and TRBJ2-3, with 7 bases that match TRBD2. CDR3 length: 15 amino acids. V lost 5 bases to trimming and J lost 2 bases; unmatched junction nucleotides: 7. The germline V gene encodes CDR1 LNHDA and CDR2 SQIVND (reference sequence). This CDR3 reads CASSLQREYTDTQYF. The CDR3 nucleotides read TGTGCCAGTAGTCTCCAGCGGGAATACACAGATACGCAGTATTTT.

The chain recombines TRBV19 with TRBJ2-3; maybe TRBD1 (6 bases). CDR3 length: 18 residues. Germline V gene lookup returns CDR1 LNHDA and CDR2 SQIVND (reference sequence). Deletions cut 4 bases from V and 4 bases from J, with 24 bases between. The CDR3 protein is CASSRALNGGRLPDTQYF. Written as DNA, the CDR3 is TGTGCCAGTAGTAGGGCCCTTAATGGGGGCCGGCTCCCAGATACGCAGTATTTT.

The V and J genes are TRBV19 and TRBJ1-5, with a weak D call TRBD1 (6 bases). Trimming left V 5 bases short and J 5 bases short, with 16 bases between. The CDR3 has 15 residues. Germline CDR1 and CDR2: LNHDA and SQIVND (reference sequence). The CDR3 sequence is CASSPKGGNHQPQHF. The CDR3 region has the DNA TGTGCCAGTAGTCCGAAGGGGGGGAATCATCAGCCCCAGCATTTT.

The gene calls are TRBV4-2 and TRBJ2-1; 8 nucleotides align to TRBD2. Trimming cost V 0 bases and J 10 bases; bases outside gene matches: 11. The V gene's germline CDR1 is LGHNA and CDR2 YNFKEQ. The CDR3 is made up of 16 amino acids. CDR3: CASSQDLAGGKEEQFF. The CDR3 region has the DNA TGTGCCAGCAGCCAAGATCTGGCGGGGGGTAAAGAGGAGCAGTTCTTC.

This chain joins TRBV7-8 and TRBJ1-6, with D unclear. Trimming shortened V by 3 bases and J by 9 bases, and 15 bases separated the two germline ends. The germline CDR1 and CDR2 sequences are SGHVS and FQNEAQ. The CDR3 runs to 15 residues. The CDR3 here is CASSFQEPYSSPLHF. As DNA, the CDR3 is TGTGCCAGCAGCTTCCAGGAACCTTACTCTTCACCCCTCCACTTT.

This chain connects TRBV9 to TRBJ2-5; 13 positions match TRBD2. This CDR3 is built from 16 residues. Germline CDR1 and CDR2: SGDLS and YYNGEE. The ends lost 4 bases at V and 5 bases at J; junction bases unmatched: 8. The CDR3 protein is CASSPRLAGGRETQYF. In DNA form, the CDR3 reads TGTGCCAGCAGCCCCCGACTAGCGGGGGGAAGGGAGACCCAGTACTTC. Together with reference TRBV9 and TRBJ2-5, the CDR3 gives the full variable domain: DSGVTQTPKHLITATGQRVTLRCSPRSGDLSVYWYQQSLDQGLQFLIQYYNGEERAKGNILERFSAQQFPDLHSELNLSSLELGDSALYFCASSPRLAGGRETQYFGPGTRLLVL.

The chain uses TRBV25-1 and TRBJ2-7, with a tentative D call TRBD1 (5 bases). Germline-derived CDR1 and CDR2 are MGHDK and SYGVNS. The CDR3 is 14 amino acids. V shed 5 bases and J shed 0 bases, with 11 bases lying between them. In DNA form, the CDR3 reads TGTGCCAGCAGTTCAGGGTCCCTCTCCTACGAGCAGTACTTC. It is translated as CASSSGSLSYEQYF.

The rearrangement joins TRBV7-6 to TRBJ2-5, with 8 positions matching TRBD1. CDR3 length equals 14 residues. Germline V CDR1 and CDR2: SGHVS, FNYEAQ. The V and J ends lost 5 bases and 4 bases, in that order; junction bases with no gene match: 6. The CDR3 is CASSPLTGAETQYF. The CDR3 DNA is TGTGCCAGCAGCCCACTGACAGGGGCAGAGACCCAGTACTTC.

The rearrangement uses TRBV28 and TRBJ1-3, with 8 bases fitting TRBD1. Looked up from germline, CDR1 is MDHEN and CDR2 is SYDVKM. Trimming cost V 6 bases and J 3 bases; bases outside gene matches: 4. The CDR3 runs to 14 residues. The DNA for the CDR3 is TGTGCCAGCAGCCCGACAGGGGATGGAAACACCATATATTTT. Amino acids: CASSPTGDGNTIYF. The full variable domain, with the rest looked up from reference TRBV28 and TRBJ1-3, is DVKVTQSSRYLVKRTGEKVFLECVQDMDHENMFWYRQDPGLGLRLIYFSYDVKMKEKGDIPEGYSVSREKKERFSLILESASTNQTSMYLCASSPTGDGNTIYFGEGSWLTVV.

The chain links TRBV18 to TRBJ2-2; 8 bases are a match to TRBD2. This CDR3 has 15 residues. The J segment lost 7 bases and the V segment lost 3 bases, leaving 7 bases of the junction unmatched. Germline CDR1 is KGHSH and CDR2 is LQKENI. The CDR3 spells CASSPGLVSFGELFF. CDR3 bases: TGTGCCAGCTCACCGGGACTAGTTTCTTTCGGGGAGCTGTTTTTT.

The V gene is TRBV4-1, the J gene TRBJ2-3, with 10 bases matching TRBD1. From germline, CDR1 is MGHRA and CDR2 YSYEKL. Trimming at V came to 8 bases and at J to 3 bases, leaving 5 bases not matched to a gene. This CDR3 spans 14 amino acids. This chain's CDR3 is CASGRQGATDTQYF. In DNA, the CDR3 is TGCGCCAGCGGACGACAGGGGGCGACAGATACGCAGTATTTT.

V gene TRBV2 combines with J gene TRBJ2-3; TRBD2 matches at 7 bases. From germline, CDR1 is SNHLY and CDR2 FYNNEI. The CDR3 consists of 16 residues. V shed 4 bases, J shed 3 bases, and the junction held 10 bases outside the gene matches. This CDR3 is CASSGRGELRTDTQYF. CDR3 nucleotides: TGTGCCAGCAGTGGCCGGGGGGAGTTGAGAACAGATACGCAGTATTTT.

The chain recombines TRBV4-3 with TRBJ2-3; 9 bases are shared with TRBD1. The CDR3 runs to 18 residues. Germline CDR1 and CDR2: LGHNA and YSLEER. The J segment lost 2 bases and the V segment lost 0 bases, leaving 9 bases of the junction unmatched. DNA for the CDR3: TGCGCCAGCAGCCAAGAGGGGTTTGGGACAGGGATCACAGATACGCAGTATTTT. Translating it yields CASSQEGFGTGITDTQYF.